Presented here are 18 T cell receptor beta chains from one specimen sequenced in a study of shared clonotypes between healthy human individuals. Profiled with immunoSEQ multiplex PCR; TCRdb holds only in-frame clones, not every one. The sample holds approximately 180,000 clones, over 85% seen once. Input material: naive CD4+ T cells sorted from blood. The sample's subset: CD45RA+ positively selected. The receptors shown here come from a woman aged 30 to 39 in good health.

The J gene is TRBJ2-7, the V gene TRBV28, with 7 bases that match TRBD1. This CDR3 has 14 amino acids. Germline loops: CDR1 MDHEN, CDR2 SYDVKM. The ends lost 4 bases at V and 4 bases at J; junction bases unmatched: 7. The CDR3 sequence: CASSSSPRGYEQYF. In DNA, the CDR3 is TGTGCCAGCAGTTCTTCCCCCAGGGGGTACGAGCAGTACTTC.

The V and J genes are TRBV4-1 and TRBJ1-5; no firm D call. The germline V gene encodes CDR1 MGHRA and CDR2 YSYEKL. CDR3 length equals 12 residues. Trimming took 1 base from V and 4 from J, leaving 2 bases between them. CDR3 nucleotides: TGCGCCAGCAGCCAAGCTAATCAGCCCCAGCATTTT. This translates into CASSQANQPQHF.

The V call is TRBV4-1, the J call TRBJ1-1; D is undetermined. The V end was cut by 4 bases, the J end by 3 bases, with 27 bases between. Germline values: CDR1 MGHRA, CDR2 YSYEKL. This CDR3 spans 19 amino acids. DNA of the CDR3: TGCGCCAGCAGCCTCCTGAATAGGGCCCCTGGCGCGTCGGACACTGAAGCTTTCTTT. The encoded protein is CASSLLNRAPGASDTEAFF.

The V call is TRBV7-6, the J call TRBJ1-3, with D unclear. This CDR3 is built from 16 residues. The ends were cut back, 1 base at V and 0 bases at J, with 10 bases in the middle. Germline loops: CDR1 SGHVS, CDR2 FNYEAQ. The CDR3 nucleotides are TGTGCCAGCAGCTTAGAGGCCAGCAACTCTGGAAACACCATATATTTT. As protein: CASSLEASNSGNTIYF.

The chain couples TRBV15 to TRBJ1-1, with D perhaps matching TRBD1 (5 bases). The germline V and J ends were trimmed by 1 base and 11 bases, with 11 bases remaining between them. This CDR3 is built from 12 residues. Germline V gene lookup returns CDR1 LNHNV and CDR2 YYDKDF (reference sequence). CDR3 bases: TGTGCCACCAGCAGAGCAGGGTTGGGGGCTTTCTTT. It encodes CATSRAGLGAFF. Filled out from reference TRBV15 and TRBJ1-1, the complete variable domain reads DAMVIQNPRYQVTQFGKPVTLSCSQTLNHNVMYWYQQKSSQAPKLLFHYYDKDFNNEADTPDNFQSRRPNTSFCFLDIRSPGLGDTAMYLCATSRAGLGAFFGQGTRLTVV.

J is TRBJ2-7 and V is TRBV28; D assignment may be TRBD1 or TRBD2 (5 bases each). The V and J ends lost 3 bases and 0 bases respectively, with 9 bases between them. CDR3 size: 14 residues. Per germline, CDR1 MDHEN and CDR2 SYDVKM. CDR3: CASSFRDLSYEQYF. The DNA of the CDR3 is TGTGCCAGCAGTTTTAGGGACCTCTCCTACGAGCAGTACTTC.

In its sample, this clone was seen once. The chain combines TRBV19 with TRBJ1-5; the D is unclear. CDR3 length: 15 amino acids. Germline CDR1 is LNHDA and CDR2 is SQIVND (reference sequence). V gave up 7 bases and J gave up 5 bases, with 18 bases separating them. CDR3 bases: TGTGCCAGTACCGAGATTGACAAAGCCCATCAGCCCCAGCATTTT. Its protein is CASTEIDKAHQPQHF.

The J gene is TRBJ2-1, the V gene TRBV7-9; 7 bases map to TRBD1. V was pared by 5 bases and J by 8 bases, with 6 bases of the junction left unmatched. Germline values: CDR1 SEHNR, CDR2 FQNEAQ (reference sequence). The length of the CDR3 is 13 residues. The CDR3 DNA sequence: TGTGCCAGCAGCACGACAGGGCCCGATGAGCAGTTCTTC. Its protein product is CASSTTGPDEQFF.

This chain connects TRBV15 to TRBJ2-3; 11 bases fit TRBD2. The CDR3 runs 16 residues. CDR1 and CDR2 from the germline V gene are LNHNV and YYDKDF (reference sequence). Losses at the gene ends were 2 bases for V and 7 bases for J; bases not matched to a gene: 8. In DNA form, the CDR3 reads TGTGCCACCAGCAGAACCACTAGCGGGGGAGCCCATACGCAGTATTTT. Protein: CATSRTTSGGAHTQYF. Based on the CDR3 plus reference TRBV15 and TRBJ2-3, the full variable domain is DAMVIQNPRYQVTQFGKPVTLSCSQTLNHNVMYWYQQKSSQAPKLLFHYYDKDFNNEADTPDNFQSRRPNTSFCFLDIRSPGLGDTAMYLCATSRTTSGGAHTQYFGPGTRLTVL.

CDR3: CASSHGTSGGYSGNTIYF. As DNA, the CDR3 is TGTGCCAGCTCGCATGGGACCTCCGGGGGATACTCTGGAAACACCATATATTTT. The chain couples TRBV18 to TRBJ1-3; perhaps TRBD1 as D (5 bases). The CDR3 runs 18 residues. Germline V gene sequence: CDR1 KGHSH, CDR2 LQKENI. V was trimmed by 6 bases and J by 0 bases, leaving 21 bases between them.

The rearrangement joins TRBV19 to TRBJ1-5, with 8 bases that match TRBD1. J gave up 7 bases and V 9 bases, and 11 bases lay outside the gene matches. The CDR3 has 14 residues. Per the germline V gene, CDR1 is LNHDA and CDR2 is SQIVND (reference sequence). CDR3: CASAYDRGGQPQHF. In nucleotides, the CDR3 is TGTGCCAGCGCCTACGACAGGGGCGGGCAGCCCCAGCATTTT.

The chain joins TRBV6-6 to TRBJ1-1; a weak D match, TRBD1 (5 bases). Trimming removed 5 bases at V and 1 base at J, with 8 bases between. Germline loops: CDR1 MNHNY, CDR2 SVGAGI (reference sequence). CDR3 length: 13 amino acids. In DNA, the CDR3 is TGTGCCAGCAGTATCACAGGGAACACTGAAGCTTTCTTT. Translation: CASSITGNTEAFF.

CDR3 protein: CASSFSGRASYEQYF. CDR3 sequence (DNA): TGTGCCAGCAGTTTTAGTGGGAGGGCCTCCTACGAGCAGTACTTC. The chain carries TRBV28 and TRBJ2-7, with 7 bases that match TRBD2. This CDR3 has 15 amino acids. Germline lookup yields CDR1 MDHEN and CDR2 SYDVKM. With V trimmed by 3 bases and J by 0 bases, 5 bases remained unmatched.

This chain links TRBV28 with TRBJ1-5; D gene unclear. Trimming took 3 bases from V and 3 from J, leaving 6 bases between them. Germline assignment: CDR1 MDHEN and CDR2 SYDVKM. The CDR3 has 13 residues. The CDR3 DNA reads TGTGCCAGCAGTTTTTCGTACAATCAGCCCCAGCATTTT. Translated: CASSFSYNQPQHF. Full variable domain (missing parts from reference TRBV28 and TRBJ1-5): DVKVTQSSRYLVKRTGEKVFLECVQDMDHENMFWYRQDPGLGLRLIYFSYDVKMKEKGDIPEGYSVSREKKERFSLILESASTNQTSMYLCASSFSYNQPQHFGDGTRLSIL.

The chain is built from TRBV11-2 and TRBJ1-1; no firm D call. Trimming removed 5 bases at V and 1 base at J, with 8 bases between. Germline values: CDR1 SGHAT, CDR2 FQNNGV. CDR3 size: 13 residues. CDR3 sequence: CASSAGENTEAFF. In nucleotides, the CDR3 is TGTGCCAGCAGCGCGGGAGAGAACACTGAAGCTTTCTTT.

The V call is TRBV4-1, the J call TRBJ2-5; the D is unclear. The DNA end is more similar to TRBJ2-7, so the J call may be wrong. The CDR3 covers 13 residues. Germline values: CDR1 MGHRA, CDR2 YSYEKL. The CDR3 coding sequence is TGCGCCAGCAGCCAAGAAGCGAGCTACGAGCAGTACTTC. Protein product: CASSQEASYEQYF.

About this clone: The sample carries other DNA sequences with the same CDR3. The chain links TRBV28 to TRBJ1-2; D ambiguous. The germline V and J ends were trimmed by 2 bases and 2 bases, with 6 bases remaining between them. In germline, CDR1 is MDHEN, CDR2 SYDVKM. This CDR3 has 13 residues. The CDR3 reads CASSLRENYGYTF. Written as DNA, the CDR3 is TGTGCCAGCAGTTTAAGGGAGAACTATGGCTACACCTTC.

The CDR3 DNA sequence: TGTGCCAGCAGCTTAGGACAGGGACTGTACTTC. Translated: CASSLGQGLYF. This sequence joins TRBV11-2 and TRBJ2-5, with D perhaps matching TRBD1 (7 bases). Trimming removed 1 base at V and 13 bases at J, with 10 bases between. The CDR3 runs 11 residues. CDR1 SGHAT and CDR2 FQNNGV come from the germline V gene.